The T cell receptor beta chain described here comes from a study of T cell repertoires in cytomegalovirus infection. Whole-study context: Public TCR beta signatures indicated both CMV infection and matching HLA type. Study-level findings and limits: Cumulated frequencies of public TCR beta families served to identify carriers of CMV plus the relevant HLA.

This clonotype was counted many times. Its antigen is unknown. This CDR3 contains 14 residues. Per the germline V gene, CDR1 is MDHEN and CDR2 is SYDVKM. V was pared by 3 bases and J by 7 bases, with 15 bases between. MiXCR, applied by TCRdb to the reads, yields one record per CDR3 protein. The table lists approximately 300,000 distinct CDR3 sequences, approximately 25% of them singletons. The sample here was cultured PBMCs, taken from culture after CMV antigen stimulation. The sequence was obtained from a human donor in good health (CMV status not recorded). Some clones in this sample may be carry-over from other donors' samples. The J gene is TRBJ2-5, the V gene TRBV28; the D is unclear. CDR3 in amino acids: CASSFGRASWTQYF. CDR3 coding DNA: TGTGCCAGCAGTTTTGGTCGGGCGAGCTGGACCCAGTACTTC.